This T cell receptor beta chain was recorded in a study of blood T cell repertoires in COVID-19. The germline V gene encodes CDR1 SGHNT and CDR2 YYREEE (reference sequence). V was shortened by 3 bases and J by 4 bases, with 16 bases between the two germline ends. The CDR3 is 15 residues long. The method was immunoSEQ multiplex PCR; TCRdb's version includes in-frame clones alone and lacks a portion of them. The sample records around 68,000 clones, approximately 82% being singletons. The sequencing sample was made of peripheral blood. This receptor was taken from a man of 80 years or more with active COVID-19. V and J are TRBV5-4 and TRBJ1-2; tentatively, D is TRBD1 (5 bases). The CDR3 loop is CASSWYKGRLYGYTF. The CDR3 DNA is TGTGCCAGCAGCTGGTACAAGGGGCGCCTCTATGGCTACACCTTC.